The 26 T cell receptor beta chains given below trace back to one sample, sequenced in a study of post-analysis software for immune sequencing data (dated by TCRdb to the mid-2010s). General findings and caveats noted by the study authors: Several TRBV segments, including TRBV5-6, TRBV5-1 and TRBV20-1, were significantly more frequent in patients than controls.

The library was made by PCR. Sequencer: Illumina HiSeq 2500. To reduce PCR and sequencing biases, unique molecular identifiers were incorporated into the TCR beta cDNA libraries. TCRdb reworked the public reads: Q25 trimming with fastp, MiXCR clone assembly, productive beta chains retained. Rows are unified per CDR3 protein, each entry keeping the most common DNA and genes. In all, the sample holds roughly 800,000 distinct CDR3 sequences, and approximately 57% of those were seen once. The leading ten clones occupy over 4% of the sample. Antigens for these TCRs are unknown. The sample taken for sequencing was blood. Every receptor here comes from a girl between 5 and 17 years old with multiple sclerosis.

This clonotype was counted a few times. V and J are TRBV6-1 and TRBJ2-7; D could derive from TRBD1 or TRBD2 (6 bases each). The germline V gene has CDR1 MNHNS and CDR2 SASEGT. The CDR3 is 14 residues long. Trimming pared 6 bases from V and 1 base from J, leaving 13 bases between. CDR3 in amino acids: CASRKGGGSYEQYF. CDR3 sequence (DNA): TGTGCCAGCAGGAAAGGAGGGGGGTCCTACGAGCAGTACTTC.

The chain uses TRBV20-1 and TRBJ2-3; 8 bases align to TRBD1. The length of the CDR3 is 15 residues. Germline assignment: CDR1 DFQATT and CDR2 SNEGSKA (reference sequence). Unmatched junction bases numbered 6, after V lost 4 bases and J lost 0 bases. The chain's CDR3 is CSATTTGGSTDTQYF. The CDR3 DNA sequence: TGCAGTGCTACGACTACAGGGGGTAGCACAGATACGCAGTATTTT.

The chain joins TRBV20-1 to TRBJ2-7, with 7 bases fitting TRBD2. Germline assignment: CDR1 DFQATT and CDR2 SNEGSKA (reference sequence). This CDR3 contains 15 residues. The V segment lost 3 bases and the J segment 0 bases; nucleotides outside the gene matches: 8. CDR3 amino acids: CSASAGLESSYEQYF. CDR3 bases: TGCAGTGCTAGTGCCGGACTAGAAAGCTCCTACGAGCAGTACTTC.

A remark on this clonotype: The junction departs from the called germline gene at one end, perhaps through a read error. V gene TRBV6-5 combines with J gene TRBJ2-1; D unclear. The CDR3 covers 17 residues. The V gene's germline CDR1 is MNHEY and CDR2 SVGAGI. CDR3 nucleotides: TGTGCCAGCAGCGACTCCCATGTACTCCTTTCTTACAATCAGCAGTTCTTC. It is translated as CASSDSHVLLSYNQQFF.

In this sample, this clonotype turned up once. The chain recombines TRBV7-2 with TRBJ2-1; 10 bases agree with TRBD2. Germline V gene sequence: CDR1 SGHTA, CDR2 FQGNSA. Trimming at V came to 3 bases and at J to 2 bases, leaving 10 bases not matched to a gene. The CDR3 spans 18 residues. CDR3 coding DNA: TGTGCCAGCAGCTTGAAAGGCCAACTAGCGGGGACCTACAATGAGCAGTTCTTC. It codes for CASSLKGQLAGTYNEQFF.

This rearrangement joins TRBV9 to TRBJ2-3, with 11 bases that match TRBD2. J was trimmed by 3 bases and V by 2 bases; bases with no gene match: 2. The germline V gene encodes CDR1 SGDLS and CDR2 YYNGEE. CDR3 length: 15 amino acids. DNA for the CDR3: TGTGCCAGCAGCGTGCGGACTAGCGGGACAGATACGCAGTATTTT. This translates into CASSVRTSGTDTQYF.

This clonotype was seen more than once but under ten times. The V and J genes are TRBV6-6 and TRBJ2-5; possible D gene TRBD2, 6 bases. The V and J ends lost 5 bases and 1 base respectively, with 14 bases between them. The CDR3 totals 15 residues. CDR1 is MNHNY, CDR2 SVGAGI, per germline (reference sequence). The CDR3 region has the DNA TGTGCCAGCAGTGCCAGACTAGTTCCCCAAGAGACCCAGTACTTC. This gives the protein CASSARLVPQETQYF.

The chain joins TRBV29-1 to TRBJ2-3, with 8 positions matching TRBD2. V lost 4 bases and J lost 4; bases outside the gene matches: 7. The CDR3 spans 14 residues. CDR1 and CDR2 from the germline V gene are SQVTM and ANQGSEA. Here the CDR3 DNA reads TGCAGCGTTGGACTAGCGATGAAGGCAGATACGCAGTATTTT. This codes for CSVGLAMKADTQYF.

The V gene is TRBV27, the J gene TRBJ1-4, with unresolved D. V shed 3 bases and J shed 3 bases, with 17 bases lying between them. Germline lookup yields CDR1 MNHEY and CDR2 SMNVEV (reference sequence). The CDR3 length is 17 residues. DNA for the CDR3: TGTGCCAGCAGTTTTTACCCACCAAGGGCAGCTAATGAAAAACTGTTTTTT. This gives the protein CASSFYPPRAANEKLFF. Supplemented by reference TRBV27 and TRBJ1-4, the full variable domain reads EAQVTQNPRYLITVTGKKLTVTCSQNMNHEYMSWYRQDPGLGLRQIYYSMNVEVTDKGDVPEGYKVSRKEKRNFPLILESPSPNQTSLYFCASSFYPPRAANEKLFFGSGTQLSVL.

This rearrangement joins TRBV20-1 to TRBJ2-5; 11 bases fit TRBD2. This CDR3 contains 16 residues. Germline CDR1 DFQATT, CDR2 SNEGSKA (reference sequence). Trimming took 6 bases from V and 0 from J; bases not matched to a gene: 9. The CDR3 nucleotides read TGCAGTGCCACCGGGACTAGCGGTCGGTACCAAGAGACCCAGTACTTC. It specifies CSATGTSGRYQETQYF.

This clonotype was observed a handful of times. The CDR3: CASSIDRGETQYF. The DNA of the CDR3 is TGTGCCAGTAGTATTGATCGGGGAGAGACCCAGTACTTC. V is TRBV19 and J is TRBJ2-5, with a possible D match to TRBD2 (5 bases). Trimming removed 3 bases at V and 4 bases at J, with 9 bases between. CDR3 length equals 13 residues. Per the germline V gene, CDR1 is LNHDA and CDR2 is SQIVND (reference sequence).

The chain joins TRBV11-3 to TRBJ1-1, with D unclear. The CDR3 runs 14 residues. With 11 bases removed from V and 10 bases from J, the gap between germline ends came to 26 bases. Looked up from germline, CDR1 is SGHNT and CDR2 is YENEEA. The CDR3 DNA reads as TGTGCCCTTATTTATCCAAGGATAGGTGGTGCAGCTTTCTTT. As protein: CALIYPRIGGAAFF.

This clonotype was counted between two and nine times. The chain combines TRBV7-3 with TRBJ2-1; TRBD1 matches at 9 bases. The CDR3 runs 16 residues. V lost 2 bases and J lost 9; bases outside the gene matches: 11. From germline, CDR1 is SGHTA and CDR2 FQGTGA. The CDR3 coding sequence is TGTGCCAGCAGCTTAGCCCCCGGACAGGGGCAGGGTGAGCAGTTCTTC. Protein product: CASSLAPGQGQGEQFF.

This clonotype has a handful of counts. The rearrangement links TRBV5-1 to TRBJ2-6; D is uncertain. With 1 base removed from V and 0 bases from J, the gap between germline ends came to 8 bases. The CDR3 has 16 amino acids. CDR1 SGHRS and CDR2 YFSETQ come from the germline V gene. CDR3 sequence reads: CASSLSLNSGANVLTF. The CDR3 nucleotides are TGCGCCAGCAGCTTGTCTTTGAACTCTGGGGCCAACGTCCTGACTTTC. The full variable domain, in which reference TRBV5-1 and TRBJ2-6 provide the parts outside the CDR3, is KAGVTQTPRYLIKTRGQQVTLSCSPISGHRSVSWYQQTPGQGLQFLFEYFSETQRNKGNFPGRFSGRQFSNSRSEMNVSTLELGDSALYLCASSLSLNSGANVLTFGAGSRLTVL.

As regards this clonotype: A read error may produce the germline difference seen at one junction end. Written as DNA, the CDR3 is TGTGCCAGCAGCCAAGATAGTCCGAACAGGGCCAATCGGCCCCAGCATTTT. Amino acids: CASSQDSPNRANRPQHF. The chain uses TRBV3-1 and TRBJ1-5, with D possibly being TRBD1 (6 bases). Germline CDR1 LGHDT, CDR2 YNNKEL (reference sequence). The CDR3 has 17 residues. Full variable domain (remainder filled in from reference TRBV3-1 and TRBJ1-5): DTAVSQTPKYLVTQMGNDKSIKCEQNLGHDTMYWYKQDSKKFLKIMFSYNNKELIINETVPNRFSPKSPDKAHLNLHINSLELGDSAVYFCASSQDSPNRANRPQHFGDGTRLSIL.

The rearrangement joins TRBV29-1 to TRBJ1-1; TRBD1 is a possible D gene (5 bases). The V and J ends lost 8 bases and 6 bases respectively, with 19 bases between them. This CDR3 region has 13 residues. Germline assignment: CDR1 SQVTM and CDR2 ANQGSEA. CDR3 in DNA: TGCAGCTACCGGGACGCTAGTGTGGCTGAAGCTTTCTTT. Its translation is CSYRDASVAEAFF.

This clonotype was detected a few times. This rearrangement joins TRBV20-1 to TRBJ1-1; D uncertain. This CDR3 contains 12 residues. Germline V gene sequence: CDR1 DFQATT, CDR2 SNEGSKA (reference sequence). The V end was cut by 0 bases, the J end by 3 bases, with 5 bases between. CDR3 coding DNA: TGCAGTGCTAGAGACAGACACACTGAAGCTTTCTTT. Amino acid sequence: CSARDRHTEAFF.

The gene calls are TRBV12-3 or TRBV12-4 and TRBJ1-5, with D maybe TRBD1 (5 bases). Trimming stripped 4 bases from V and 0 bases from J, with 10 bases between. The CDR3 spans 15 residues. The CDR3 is CASSSPDISNQPQHF. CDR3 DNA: TGTGCCAGCAGTTCGCCGGACATTAGCAATCAGCCCCAGCATTTT.

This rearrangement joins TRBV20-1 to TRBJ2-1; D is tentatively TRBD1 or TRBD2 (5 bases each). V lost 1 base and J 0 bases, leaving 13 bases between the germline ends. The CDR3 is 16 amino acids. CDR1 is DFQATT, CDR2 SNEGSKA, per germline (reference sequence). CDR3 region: CSARVPGPSSYNEQFF. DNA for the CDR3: TGCAGTGCTAGAGTACCGGGACCCAGCTCCTACAATGAGCAGTTCTTC.

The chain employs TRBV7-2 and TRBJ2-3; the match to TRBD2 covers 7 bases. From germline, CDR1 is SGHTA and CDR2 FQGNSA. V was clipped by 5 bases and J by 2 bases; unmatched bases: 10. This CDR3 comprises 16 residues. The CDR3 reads CASSPGLNPSTDTQYF. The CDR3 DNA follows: TGTGCCAGCAGCCCGGGACTAAATCCCTCCACAGATACGCAGTATTTT.

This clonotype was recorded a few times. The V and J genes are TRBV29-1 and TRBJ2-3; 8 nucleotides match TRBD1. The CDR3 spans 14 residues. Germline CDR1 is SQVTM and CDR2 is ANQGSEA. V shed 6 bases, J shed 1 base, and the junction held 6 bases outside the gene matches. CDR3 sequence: CSVRRDRRTDTQYF. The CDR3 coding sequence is TGCAGCGTGCGAAGGGACAGGCGCACAGATACGCAGTATTTT.

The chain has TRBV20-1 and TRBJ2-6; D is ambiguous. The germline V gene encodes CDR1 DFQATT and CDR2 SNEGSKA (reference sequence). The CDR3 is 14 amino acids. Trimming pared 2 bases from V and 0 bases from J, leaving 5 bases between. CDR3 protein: CSARTPSGANVLTF. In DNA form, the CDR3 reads TGCAGTGCTAGAACCCCCTCTGGGGCCAACGTCCTGACTTTC.

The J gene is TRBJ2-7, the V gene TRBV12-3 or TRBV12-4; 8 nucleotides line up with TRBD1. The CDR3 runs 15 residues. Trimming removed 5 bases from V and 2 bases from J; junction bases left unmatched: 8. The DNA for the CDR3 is TGTGCCAGCAGTAGAACAGGGGGACGGCCCTACGAGCAGTACTTC. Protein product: CASSRTGGRPYEQYF.

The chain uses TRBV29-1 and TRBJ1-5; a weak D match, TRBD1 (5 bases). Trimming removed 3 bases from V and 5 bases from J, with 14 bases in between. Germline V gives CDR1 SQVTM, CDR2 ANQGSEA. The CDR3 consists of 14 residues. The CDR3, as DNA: TGCAGCGTTGAGGGGACTGGGGGGGATCAGCCCCAGCATTTT. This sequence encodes CSVEGTGGDQPQHF.

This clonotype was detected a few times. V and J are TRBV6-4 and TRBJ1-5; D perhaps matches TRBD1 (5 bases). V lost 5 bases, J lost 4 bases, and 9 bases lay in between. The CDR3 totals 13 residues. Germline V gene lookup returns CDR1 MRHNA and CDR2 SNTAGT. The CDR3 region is CASSPDRNQPQHF. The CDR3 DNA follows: TGTGCCAGCAGTCCTGACAGAAATCAGCCCCAGCATTTT.

The CDR3 here is CSARERGLAGTNEQFF. In DNA, the CDR3 is TGCAGTGCTAGAGAAAGGGGACTAGCGGGTACTAATGAGCAGTTCTTC. This sequence joins TRBV20-1 and TRBJ2-1; 12 nucleotides align to TRBD2. Germline values: CDR1 DFQATT, CDR2 SNEGSKA (reference sequence). The V segment lost 0 bases and the J segment 7 bases; nucleotides outside the gene matches: 7. The CDR3 length is 16 residues.